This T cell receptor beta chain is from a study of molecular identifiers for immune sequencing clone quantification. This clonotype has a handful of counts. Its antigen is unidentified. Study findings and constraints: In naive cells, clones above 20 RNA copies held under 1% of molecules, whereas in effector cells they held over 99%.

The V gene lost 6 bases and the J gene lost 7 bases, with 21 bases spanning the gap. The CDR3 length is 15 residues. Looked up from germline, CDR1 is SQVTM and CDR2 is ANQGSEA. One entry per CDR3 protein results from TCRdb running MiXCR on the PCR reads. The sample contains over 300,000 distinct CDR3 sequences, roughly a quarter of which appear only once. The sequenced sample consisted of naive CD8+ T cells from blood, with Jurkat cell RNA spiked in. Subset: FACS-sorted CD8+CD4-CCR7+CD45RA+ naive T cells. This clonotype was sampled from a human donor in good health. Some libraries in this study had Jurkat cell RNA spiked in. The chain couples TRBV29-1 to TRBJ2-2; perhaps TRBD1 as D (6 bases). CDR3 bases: TGCAGCGTCGCACTCCCTACAGGGAAAGACGGGGAGCTGTTTTTT. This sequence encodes CSVALPTGKDGELFF.